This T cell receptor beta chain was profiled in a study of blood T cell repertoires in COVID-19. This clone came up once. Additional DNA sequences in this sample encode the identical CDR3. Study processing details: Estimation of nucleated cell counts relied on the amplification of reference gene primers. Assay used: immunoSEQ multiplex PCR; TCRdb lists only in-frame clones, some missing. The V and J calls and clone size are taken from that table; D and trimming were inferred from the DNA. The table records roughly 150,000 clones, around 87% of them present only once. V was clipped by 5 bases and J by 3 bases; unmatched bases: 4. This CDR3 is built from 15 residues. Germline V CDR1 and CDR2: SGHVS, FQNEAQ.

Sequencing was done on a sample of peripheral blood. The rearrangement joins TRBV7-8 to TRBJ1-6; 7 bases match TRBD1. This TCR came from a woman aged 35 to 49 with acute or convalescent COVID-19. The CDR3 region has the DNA TGTGCCAGCAGCCGGGGGGACAGCTATAATTCACCCCTCCACTTT. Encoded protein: CASSRGDSYNSPLHF.